The 27 T cell receptor beta chains below come from one sample, sequenced in a study of CD8 T cells in ankylosing spondylitis (dated by TCRdb to about 2017). Overall results and qualifications from the work: A TCR beta motif of fewer than 10 highly homologous amino acid variants appeared characteristic of blood from ankylosing spondylitis patients.

The library was produced with 5' RACE. TCRdb names Illumina HiSeq 2500 as the instrument used. The raw public data were reprocessed by TCRdb itself: fastp quality trimming at Q25, MiXCR clonotype calling, in-frame beta chains only. A single entry per CDR3 protein holds the most common genes and DNA from its merged rows. Recorded for this sample are about 440,000 distinct CDR3 sequences; roughly 18% of them occurred a single time. The ten largest account for 0.85% to 1.3% of the sample. Their target antigens are unknown. Material for sequencing was blood, either unsorted or a sorted T cell fraction (not recorded which). The receptors were sampled from a male donor with ankylosing spondylitis.

V and J are TRBV4-1 and TRBJ1-3; D uncertain. With 1 base removed from V and 5 bases from J, the gap between germline ends came to 15 bases. Germline-derived CDR1 and CDR2 are MGHRA and YSYEKL. This CDR3 spans 16 amino acids. CDR3 in amino acids: CASSQALVQDRNTIYF. The CDR3 nucleotides read TGCGCCAGCAGCCAAGCCCTAGTCCAGGATCGAAACACCATATATTTT.

The V call is TRBV2, the J call TRBJ1-2; D remains ambiguous. The V end lost 4 bases, the J end lost 3 bases, and 9 bases lay between the germline ends. The CDR3 contains 13 residues. Germline CDR1 SNHLY, CDR2 FYNNEI. As DNA, the CDR3 is TGTGCCAGCAGTGTGGGGTCCGACTATGGCTACACCTTC. Its protein product is CASSVGSDYGYTF.

This chain joins TRBV9 and TRBJ2-3; D uncertain. The CDR3 length is 15 residues. Germline V CDR1 and CDR2: SGDLS, YYNGEE. V was cut by 0 bases and J by 2 bases, with 10 bases left in between. Written as DNA, the CDR3 is TGTGCCAGCAGCGTAGGATTTAGGATCACAGATACGCAGTATTTT. Translating gives CASSVGFRITDTQYF. The full variable domain, its missing parts supplied by reference TRBV9 and TRBJ2-3, is DSGVTQTPKHLITATGQRVTLRCSPRSGDLSVYWYQQSLDQGLQFLIQYYNGEERAKGNILERFSAQQFPDLHSELNLSSLELGDSALYFCASSVGFRITDTQYFGPGTRLTVL.

Remarks on this clonotype: A junction end diverges from the germline sequence, so it may reflect a read error. J is TRBJ2-2 and V is TRBV7-9; D is unclear. The germline CDR1 and CDR2 sequences are SEHNR and FQNEAQ (reference sequence). The CDR3 runs to 15 residues. CDR3 sequence reads: CSSTAGPSNTGELFF. CDR3 DNA: TGTTCCAGCACCGCAGGCCCCTCGAACACCGGGGAGCTGTTTTTT.

The J gene is TRBJ2-7, the V gene TRBV11-1, with 8 bases fitting TRBD1. Trimming took 1 base from V and 1 from J; bases not matched to a gene: 12. Germline CDR1 SGHAT, CDR2 FQDESV (reference sequence). The CDR3 sequence is 18 residues long. CDR3: CASSLEVKRQGRSYEQYF. CDR3 nucleotide sequence: TGTGCCAGCAGCTTAGAAGTAAAACGACAGGGGAGGTCCTACGAGCAGTACTTC.

In its sample, this clonotype was seen once. V and J are TRBV29-1 and TRBJ2-5; D ambiguous. Looked up from germline, CDR1 is SQVTM and CDR2 is ANQGSEA. The CDR3 runs to 16 residues. With 2 bases removed from V and 0 bases from J, the gap between germline ends came to 16 bases. The CDR3 spells CSVEFYLRTDQETQYF. For the CDR3, the DNA is TGCAGCGTTGAATTTTATTTGAGGACGGACCAAGAGACCCAGTACTTC.

The sample holds many counts of this clonotype. The V call is TRBV12-3 or TRBV12-4, the J call TRBJ2-4, with 9 bases identical to TRBD1. J lost 0 bases, V lost 6 bases, and 9 bases had no gene match. The CDR3 loop spans 17 amino acids. The CDR3, as DNA: TGTGCCAGCAGCTCACGACAGGGGGGGCTAGCCAAAAACATTCAGTACTTC. Translated, it gives CASSSRQGGLAKNIQYF.

The J gene is TRBJ1-5, the V gene TRBV12-3 or TRBV12-4; the D gene is possibly TRBD1 (5 bases). The CDR3 contains 15 residues. Trimming took off 3 bases at V and 4 bases at J, with 13 bases between the two ends. The CDR3 loop is CASSFGVEGNQPQHF. The CDR3 nucleotides read TGTGCCAGCAGTTTTGGGGTAGAGGGGAATCAGCCCCAGCATTTT.

This clonotype was detected only a few times. This chain uses TRBV5-1 with TRBJ2-1; no clear D. This CDR3 region has 15 residues. The V end was cut by 4 bases, the J end by 4 bases, with 15 bases between. The germline CDR1 and CDR2 sequences are SGHRS and YFSETQ. The CDR3 region has the DNA TGCGCCAGCAGCCCAAGGCCTGGAACGTACAATGAGCAGTTCTTC. This codes for CASSPRPGTYNEQFF.

The V gene is TRBV12-5, the J gene TRBJ2-1; D is unresolved. This CDR3 has 15 amino acids. Germline V gene lookup returns CDR1 LGHNT and CDR2 FRNRAP. Trimming took 1 base from V and 0 from J, leaving 7 bases between them. CDR3 bases: TGTGCTAGTGGTTTGGGCCAAAGCTCCTACAATGAGCAGTTCTTC. Encoded protein: CASGLGQSSYNEQFF.

CDR3 protein: CASSLASGGANEQFF. In DNA, the CDR3 is TGTGCCAGCAGCTTAGCTAGCGGGGGGGCCAATGAGCAGTTCTTC. The genes are TRBV7-3 and TRBJ2-1; 12 bases fit TRBD2. The J segment lost 6 bases and the V segment lost 2 bases, leaving 2 bases of the junction unmatched. Germline CDR1 and CDR2: SGHTA and FQGTGA. The CDR3 sequence is 15 residues long.

This clonotype was picked up many times. The V call is TRBV20-1, the J call TRBJ1-2; D remains unclear. The CDR3 extends over 12 amino acids. The V end was cut by 1 base, the J end by 8 bases, with 11 bases between. The germline gives CDR1 DFQATT, CDR2 SNEGSKA (reference sequence). This CDR3 is CSARASRIGYTF. CDR3 in DNA: TGCAGTGCTAGAGCGAGTAGAATCGGCTACACCTTC.

In this sample, this clonotype turned up a few times. V usage is TRBV20-1 and J usage is TRBJ2-1; 9 nucleotides align to TRBD2. Germline V gene lookup returns CDR1 DFQATT and CDR2 SNEGSKA (reference sequence). This CDR3 has 14 residues. V gave up 6 bases and J gave up 6 bases; unmatched junction bases: 9. CDR3 nucleotide sequence: TGCAGTGCCCCTCGAGCGGGGGGTCGCAATGAGCAGTTCTTC. Translated: CSAPRAGGRNEQFF.

The V gene is TRBV2, the J gene TRBJ1-4; TRBD1 agrees at 7 bases. Germline values: CDR1 SNHLY, CDR2 FYNNEI. Trimming cost V 6 bases and J 7 bases; bases outside gene matches: 5. The CDR3 consists of 13 residues. The CDR3 nucleotides are TGTGCCAGCAGGGAGCAGGGGGTTGAAAAACTGTTTTTT. Translated, it gives CASREQGVEKLFF.

J is TRBJ2-1 and V is TRBV7-2; D gene uncertain. Germline V gene lookup returns CDR1 SGHTA and CDR2 FQGNSA. Trimming took 2 bases from V and 5 from J, leaving 10 bases between them. The CDR3 runs to 14 residues. CDR3 protein: CASSLFPQDNEQFF. Written as DNA, the CDR3 is TGTGCCAGCAGCTTATTTCCCCAAGACAATGAGCAGTTCTTC. Complete variable domain (other parts from reference TRBV7-2 and TRBJ2-1): GAGVSQSPSNKVTEKGKDVELRCDPISGHTALYWYRQSLGQGLEFLIYFQGNSAPDKSGLPSDRFSAERTGGSVSTLTIQRTQQEDSAVYLCASSLFPQDNEQFFGPGTRLTVL.

This sequence joins TRBV5-1 and TRBJ1-2, with D perhaps matching TRBD1 (6 bases). Trimming took off 0 bases at V and 5 bases at J, with 11 bases between the two ends. CDR1 and CDR2 (germline): SGHRS, YFSETQ. There are 14 residues in the CDR3. The CDR3 sequence: CASSLEDRSYGYTF. Written as DNA, the CDR3 is TGCGCCAGCAGCTTGGAGGACAGAAGTTATGGCTACACCTTC.

The chain has TRBV5-5 and TRBJ1-5; TRBD1 might be the D (5 bases). V lost 1 base to trimming and J lost 5 bases, with 13 bases between them. The CDR3 is made up of 15 amino acids. The V gene's germline CDR1 is SGHKS and CDR2 YYEKEE (reference sequence). CDR3 DNA sequence: TGTGCCAGCAGCTTGCAAGAGAGGGGATATCAGCCCCAGCATTTT. Translated: CASSLQERGYQPQHF. The complete variable domain, with remaining parts taken from reference TRBV5-5 and TRBJ1-5, reads DAGVTQSPTHLIKTRGQQVTLRCSPISGHKSVSWYQQVLGQGPQFIFQYYEKEERGRGNFPDRFSARQFPNYSSELNVNALLLGDSALYLCASSLQERGYQPQHFGDGTRLSIL.

This clonotype was seen many times. The rearrangement uses TRBV5-1 and TRBJ2-5; either TRBD1 or TRBD2 may fit D (5 bases each). Germline assignment: CDR1 SGHRS and CDR2 YFSETQ. The CDR3 spans 15 residues. V was cut by 4 bases and J by 5 bases, with 18 bases left in between. The CDR3 region has the DNA TGCGCCAGCAGCCCAGGGACGTTACTTGGGGAGACCCAGTACTTC. Encoded protein: CASSPGTLLGETQYF.

The chain joins TRBV18 to TRBJ2-1; 13 positions agree with TRBD2. Looked up from germline, CDR1 is KGHSH and CDR2 is LQKENI. CDR3 length: 16 residues. With 4 bases clipped from V and 7 bases from J, the junction kept 7 bases outside the gene matches. CDR3 in amino acids: CASSLPGLAGINEQFF. CDR3 in DNA: TGTGCCAGCTCACTTCCGGGACTAGCGGGAATAAATGAGCAGTTCTTC.

In this sample, this clonotype turned up a few times. This sequence joins TRBV10-3 and TRBJ1-1, with TRBD1 matching over 7 bases. J lost 10 bases, V lost 5 bases, and 7 bases had no gene match. This CDR3 has 12 residues. Germline V lookup: CDR1 ENHRY, CDR2 SYGVKD. CDR3 region: CAISNPRGAAFF. The CDR3 DNA sequence: TGTGCCATCAGTAACCCCAGGGGGGCAGCTTTCTTT.

The chain links TRBV6-5 to TRBJ2-5, with D uncertain. Germline CDR1 and CDR2: MNHEY and SVGAGI. The V and J ends lost 4 bases and 8 bases respectively, with 11 bases between them. The CDR3 length is 12 residues. The CDR3 reads CASSSDLSTQYF. CDR3 bases: TGTGCCAGCAGTTCCGACCTGAGTACCCAGTACTTC.

The V gene is TRBV11-2, the J gene TRBJ1-6; a weak D match, TRBD1 (6 bases). The length of the CDR3 is 16 residues. In germline, CDR1 is SGHAT, CDR2 FQNNGV. Trimming took off 1 base at V and 8 bases at J, with 15 bases between the two ends. CDR3 amino acids: CASSLAGQWGDSPLHF. The DNA for the CDR3 is TGTGCCAGCAGCTTAGCCGGACAGTGGGGAGATTCACCCCTCCACTTT.

This clonotype was detected only a few times. J is TRBJ2-7 and V is TRBV12-3 or TRBV12-4, with 10 bases that match TRBD2. The CDR3 loop spans 15 amino acids. Trimming at V came to 3 bases and at J to 2 bases, leaving 4 bases not matched to a gene. This CDR3 is CASSLVLAGPYEQYF. In DNA form, the CDR3 reads TGTGCCAGCAGTTTGGTACTAGCGGGGCCCTACGAGCAGTACTTC.

The chain combines TRBV7-8 with TRBJ2-3; no firm D call. CDR3 size: 13 residues. Germline V gene lookup returns CDR1 SGHVS and CDR2 FQNEAQ. The ends were cut back, 1 base at V and 5 bases at J, with 7 bases in the middle. The CDR3 loop reads CASSLEGLDTQYF. DNA of the CDR3: TGTGCCAGCAGCTTAGAAGGCCTAGATACGCAGTATTTT.

This clonotype came up many times. V and J are TRBV12-3 or TRBV12-4 and TRBJ1-5; TRBD1 might be the D (5 bases). Between the trimmed V and J ends, which lost 0 bases and 2 bases, there was a span of 14 bases. CDR3 size: 17 residues. CDR3 amino acids: CASSLAVAGSGNQPQHF. CDR3 sequence (DNA): TGTGCCAGCAGTTTAGCGGTGGCAGGGTCGGGCAATCAGCCCCAGCATTTT.

In this sample, this clonotype turned up a few times. The genes are TRBV5-1 and TRBJ2-1, with 9 bases that match TRBD1. With 2 bases clipped from V and 7 bases from J, the junction kept 10 bases outside the gene matches. Germline-derived CDR1 and CDR2 are SGHRS and YFSETQ. CDR3 length: 16 residues. The CDR3 loop is CASSFPGTGLRNEQFF. CDR3 DNA: TGCGCCAGCAGCTTCCCCGGGACAGGGCTTAGGAATGAGCAGTTCTTC. Full variable domain (remainder filled in from reference TRBV5-1 and TRBJ2-1): KAGVTQTPRYLIKTRGQQVTLSCSPISGHRSVSWYQQTPGQGLQFLFEYFSETQRNKGNFPGRFSGRQFSNSRSEMNVSTLELGDSALYLCASSFPGTGLRNEQFFGPGTRLTVL.

The chain has TRBV11-2 and TRBJ2-1; possibly TRBD2 for D (5 bases). Trimming shortened V by 1 base and J by 7 bases, and 8 bases separated the two germline ends. The length of the CDR3 is 13 residues. Germline loops: CDR1 SGHAT, CDR2 FQNNGV. The CDR3 sequence: CASSLVSGNEQFF. In nucleotides, the CDR3 is TGTGCCAGCAGCTTAGTAAGCGGAAATGAGCAGTTCTTC. The variable domain in full, completed from reference TRBV11-2 and TRBJ2-1, reads EAGVAQSPRYKIIEKRQSVAFWCNPISGHATLYWYQQILGQGPKLLIQFQNNGVVDDSQLPKDRFSAERLKGVDSTLKIQPAKLEDSAVYLCASSLVSGNEQFFGPGTRLTVL.